These 2 T cell receptor beta chains were sequenced from one sample in a study of cytomegalovirus exposure and HLA in healthy donors. PCR involved 60 Vbeta and 13 Jbeta primers. TCRdb's table, derived via immunoSEQ multiplex PCR, lists solely in-frame clones and lacks some. The table records some 150,000 clones, about 60% of them present only once. Sequenced input: PBMCs. The source of these receptors is a woman in her sixties or seventies in good health and CMV-seropositive.

This sequence joins TRBV7-2 and TRBJ2-7; 9 bases match TRBD2. Germline loops: CDR1 SGHTA, CDR2 FQGNSA. There are 15 residues in the CDR3. Trimming cost V 5 bases and J 4 bases; bases outside gene matches: 9. The CDR3 bases are TGTGCCAGCAGCGTGATAGGGACTAGCAGGTACGAGCAGTACTTC. Amino acids: CASSVIGTSRYEQYF.

This clone showed up just a few times. V usage is TRBV21-1 and J usage is TRBJ2-3; the table's D call, TRBD2, was not checked against the DNA. TRBV21-1 is recorded as a pseudogene. The CDR3 extends over 16 amino acids. This CDR3 reads CASSKAARPYTDTQYF. CDR3 bases: TGTGCCAGCAGCAAAGCGGCTAGGCCTTACACAGATACGCAGTATTTT.